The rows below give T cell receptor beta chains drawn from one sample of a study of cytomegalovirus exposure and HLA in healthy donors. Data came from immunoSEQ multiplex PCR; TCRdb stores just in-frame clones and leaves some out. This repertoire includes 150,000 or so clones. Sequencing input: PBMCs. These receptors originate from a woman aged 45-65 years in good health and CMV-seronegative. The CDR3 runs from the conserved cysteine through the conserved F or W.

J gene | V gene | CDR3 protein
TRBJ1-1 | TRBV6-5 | CASRLTGGGTEAFF
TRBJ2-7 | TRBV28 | CASSSFPYEQYF
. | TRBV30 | CAWSVQGTGEQYF
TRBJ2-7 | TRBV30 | CAWSHYEQYF
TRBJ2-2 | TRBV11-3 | CASSPGANTGELFF
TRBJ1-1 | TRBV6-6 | CASSSGYHTEAFF
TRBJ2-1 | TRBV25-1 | CASRPTSSYNEQFF
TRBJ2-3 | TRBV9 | CASSSLWLTTSTDTQYF
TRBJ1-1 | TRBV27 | CASSGGIVDRGPAFF
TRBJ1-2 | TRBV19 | CASSHSTGDGYTF
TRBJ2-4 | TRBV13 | CASSLPTGLGKNIQYF
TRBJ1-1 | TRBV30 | CAWSPKGLAEAFF
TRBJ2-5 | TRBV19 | CASSSGDKETQYF
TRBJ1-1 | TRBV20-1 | CSGRQGAEAFF
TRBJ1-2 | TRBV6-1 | CASSGMGAQDYGYTF
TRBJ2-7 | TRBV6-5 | CASSRDRGHEQYF